This T cell receptor beta chain was captured in a study of radiotherapy plus CTLA-4 blockade in lung cancer. Findings of the study overall: The study found tumor-derived TCR clones expanded in blood after radiotherapy plus ipilimumab.

Focal radiation was given together with CTLA-4 blockade (ipilimumab) to patients with chemo-refractory metastatic non-small-cell lung cancer. V was trimmed by 4 bases and J by 2 bases, leaving 15 bases between them. The germline gives CDR1 SGHRS, CDR2 YFSETQ. CDR3 size: 15 residues. Profiling relied on immunoSEQ multiplex PCR, and the TCRdb table lists in-frame clones only, not all of them. The sample carries roughly 110,000 clones, about 85% recorded once. About this clone: What it binds is unknown.

The chain uses TRBV5-1 and TRBJ1-2, with D maybe TRBD1 (6 bases). This sequence originates from a human donor with non-small cell lung cancer that progressed on radiotherapy plus ipilimumab. Some clones in this sample may be carry-over from other donors' samples. Source: peripheral blood, taken from a patient treated with radiotherapy plus ipilimumab. CDR3 coding DNA: TGCGCCAGCAGCGTCGCGAGTACAGGGAACTATGGCTACACCTTC. It translates to CASSVASTGNYGYTF.